This TCR beta chain comes out of a study of OX40 agonist ivuxolimab in advanced cancers. The CDR3 contains 14 residues. Germline assignment: CDR1 SGHDN and CDR2 FVKESK. The ends were cut back, 2 bases at V and 3 bases at J, with 11 bases in the middle. Using immunoSEQ multiplex PCR, the repertoire was profiled, and TCRdb retains in-frame clones only, with some absent. The top ten clones hold under 9.5% of a sample with 70,000 to 90,000 clones, roughly nine tenths of them seen once. The TCR originated in an adult with an advanced solid tumor such as melanoma, head and neck, liver or kidney cancer. V is TRBV14 and J is TRBJ2-7, with unresolved D. Specimen: CD4+ or CD8+ T cells sorted from blood, collected in a trial of the OX40 agonist ivuxolimab. CDR3 in amino acids: CASSQSGFVYEQYV. The CDR3 DNA is TGTGCCAGCAGCCAATCCGGGTTTGTCTACGAGCAGTACGTC.